These T cell receptor beta chains were read from a single sample in a study of T cell responses to AZD1222 COVID-19 vaccine. Profiled with immunoSEQ multiplex PCR; TCRdb holds only in-frame clones, not every one. Here the sample spans about 120,000 clones, roughly 85% being singletons. This specimen was peripheral blood, taken on day 0 of AZD1222 vaccination. All receptors come from an adult in good health. Each CDR3 is given with its conserved first and last residue. Each record gives: CDR3 protein, CDR3 DNA, J gene, D gene, V gene, clone size. The D gene is left open where the match is weak. Size is stated for part of the rows, as once, few or many counts, or as a class when the clone is expanded.

CDR3aa: CASSHIRGGRYEQYF; CDR3nt: TGTGCCAGCAGCCACATCAGGGGAGGACGCTACGAGCAGTACTTC; j_gene: TRBJ2-7; d_gene: NA; v_gene: TRBV3-1/TRBV3-2; abundance: once
CDR3aa: CASSYQGAAEAFF; CDR3nt: TGTGCCAGCAGTTATCAGGGGGCAGCAGAAGCTTTCTTT; j_gene: TRBJ1-1; d_gene: TRBD1; v_gene: TRBV6-6; abundance: NA
CDR3aa: CASSAGRGNYGYTF; CDR3nt: TGCGCCAGCAGCGCGGGACGGGGAAACTATGGCTACACCTTC; j_gene: TRBJ1-2; d_gene: NA; v_gene: TRBV5-1; abundance: NA
CDR3aa: CASSLMNSLYEQYF; CDR3nt: TGTGCCAGCAGCTTAATGAACAGTCTCTACGAGCAGTACTTC; j_gene: TRBJ2-7; d_gene: NA; v_gene: TRBV11-3; abundance: few
CDR3aa: CASSQDVVGSVSGANVLTF; CDR3nt: TGCGCCAGCAGCCAAGATGTGGTAGGGTCTGTCTCTGGGGCCAACGTCCTGACTTTC; j_gene: TRBJ2-6; d_gene: NA; v_gene: TRBV4-1; abundance: NA
CDR3aa: CASRAVNNEKLFF; CDR3nt: TGCGCCAGCAGGGCAGTGAATAATGAAAAACTGTTTTTT; j_gene: TRBJ1-4; d_gene: NA; v_gene: TRBV5-1; abundance: NA
CDR3aa: CASQQGLETQYF; CDR3nt: TGTGCCAGCCAGCAGGGGCTGGAGACCCAGTACTTC; j_gene: TRBJ2-5; d_gene: NA; v_gene: TRBV28; abundance: NA
CDR3aa: CASSPSRAAEKLFF; CDR3nt: TGTGCCAGCAGCCCCAGTCGGGCTGCGGAAAAACTGTTTTTT; j_gene: TRBJ1-4; d_gene: NA; v_gene: TRBV5-4; abundance: NA
CDR3aa: CATSIGAGDSQGDTQYF; CDR3nt: TGTGCCACCAGTATAGGCGCGGGGGACAGCCAAGGGGATACGCAGTATTTT; j_gene: TRBJ2-3; d_gene: NA; v_gene: TRBV24-1; abundance: NA
CDR3aa: CASSYGTSGSPNEQFF; CDR3nt: TGTGCCAGCAGTTACGGGACTAGCGGGAGTCCGAATGAGCAGTTCTTC; j_gene: TRBJ2-1; d_gene: TRBD2; v_gene: TRBV6-2/TRBV6-3; abundance: NA
CDR3aa: CASTTTPGNQPQHF; CDR3nt: TGCGCCAGCACGACTACGCCGGGCAATCAGCCCCAGCATTTT; j_gene: TRBJ1-5; d_gene: NA; v_gene: TRBV5-1; abundance: once